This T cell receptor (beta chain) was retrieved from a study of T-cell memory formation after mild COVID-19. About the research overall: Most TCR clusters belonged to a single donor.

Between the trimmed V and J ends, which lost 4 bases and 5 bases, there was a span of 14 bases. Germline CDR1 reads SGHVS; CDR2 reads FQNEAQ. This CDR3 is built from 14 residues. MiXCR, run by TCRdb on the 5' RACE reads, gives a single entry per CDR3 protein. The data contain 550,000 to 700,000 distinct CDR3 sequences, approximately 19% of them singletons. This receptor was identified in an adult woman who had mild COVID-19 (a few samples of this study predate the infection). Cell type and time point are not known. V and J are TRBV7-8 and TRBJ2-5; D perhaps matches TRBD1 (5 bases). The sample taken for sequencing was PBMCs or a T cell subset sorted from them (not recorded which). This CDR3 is CASSSRGGRETQYF. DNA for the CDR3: TGTGCCAGCAGCTCAAGGGGCGGCAGGGAGACCCAGTACTTC.